Given below is one T cell receptor beta chain in context. Authors' data handling: By means of reference gene primer amplification, nucleated cell counts were estimated. Sequencing used immunoSEQ multiplex PCR; TCRdb keeps in-frame clones, though not all of them. The D gene and trimming were derived from the DNA, and the V and J assignments and clone size from that table. The sample has 250,000 to 350,000 clones; roughly 89% are singletons. The germline V gene has CDR1 MNHEY and CDR2 SVGAGI. The CDR3 has 15 amino acids. V lost 7 bases and J lost 2; bases outside the gene matches: 8. The data were taken from a study of blood T cell repertoires in COVID-19. About the study: The United States, Italy and Spain provided the acute and convalescent COVID-19 samples.

Participants' own reports of clinical history determined their cohort assignment. The clonotype originates from a woman between 18 and 29 years old with acute COVID-19. The V call is TRBV6-5, the J call TRBJ1-2, with 9 bases aligning to TRBD1. Sequencing was carried out using PBMCs or T cells enriched from blood (not recorded which). The CDR3: CASTSGGTGNYGYTF. The CDR3 DNA follows: TGTGCCAGCACCTCCGGCGGGACAGGGAACTATGGCTACACCTTC.